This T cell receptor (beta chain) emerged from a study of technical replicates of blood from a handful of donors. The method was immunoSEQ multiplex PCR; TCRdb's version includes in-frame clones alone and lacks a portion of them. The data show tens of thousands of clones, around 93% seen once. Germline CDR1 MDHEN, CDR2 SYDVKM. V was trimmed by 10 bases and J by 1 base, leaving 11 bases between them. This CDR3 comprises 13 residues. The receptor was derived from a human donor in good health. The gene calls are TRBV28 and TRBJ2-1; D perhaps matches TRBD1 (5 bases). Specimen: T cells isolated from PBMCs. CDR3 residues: CAIRRQSYNEQFF. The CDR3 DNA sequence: TGTGCCATCCGGAGACAGTCCTACAATGAGCAGTTCTTC.